What follows are 14 T cell receptor beta chains derived from one specimen sequenced in a study of blood T cell repertoires in COVID-19. The repertoire was sequenced with immunoSEQ multiplex PCR; TCRdb's copy has only in-frame clones and lacks some. Of about 160,000 clones listed, under 90% are singletons. Sequencing was carried out using PBMCs or T cells enriched from blood (not recorded which). The receptors originated from a man aged 55 to 69 who had recovered from COVID-19.

The chain has TRBV7-8 and TRBJ2-3, with D possibly being TRBD2 (6 bases). The CDR3 length is 12 residues. Germline CDR1 SGHVS, CDR2 FQNEAQ. Trimming stripped 3 bases from V and 8 bases from J, with 9 bases between. The CDR3 bases are TGTGCCAGCAGCTTTCCGGGAGCTACGCAGTATTTT. Protein sequence: CASSFPGATQYF.

The CDR3 region has the DNA TGTGCCAGCAGTAACTCCGGGACAGGGGGCTACCAGCCCCAGCATTTT. Its protein is CASSNSGTGGYQPQHF. The chain uses TRBV28 and TRBJ1-5; 12 nucleotides align to TRBD1. Per germline, CDR1 MDHEN and CDR2 SYDVKM. This CDR3 contains 16 residues. The J segment lost 7 bases and the V segment lost 5 bases, leaving 9 bases of the junction unmatched. Variable domain in full (rest from reference TRBV28 and TRBJ1-5): DVKVTQSSRYLVKRTGEKVFLECVQDMDHENMFWYRQDPGLGLRLIYFSYDVKMKEKGDIPEGYSVSREKKERFSLILESASTNQTSMYLCASSNSGTGGYQPQHFGDGTRLSIL.

This clone was seen more than once but under ten times. The genes are TRBV19 and TRBJ1-5; the match to TRBD1 covers 10 bases. CDR3 length equals 16 residues. The germline gives CDR1 LNHDA, CDR2 SQIVND (reference sequence). The V and J ends lost 9 bases and 3 bases, in that order; junction bases with no gene match: 11. The DNA of the CDR3 is TGTGCCAGCGGAGACAGGGGGCGAATTAACAATCAGCCCCAGCATTTT. Its translation is CASGDRGRINNQPQHF.

The chain has TRBV24-1 and TRBJ2-5, with TRBD2 matching over 9 bases. Trimming at V came to 3 bases and at J to 5 bases, leaving 9 bases not matched to a gene. This CDR3 has 16 amino acids. Germline V lookup: CDR1 KGHDR, CDR2 SFDVKD. CDR3 nucleotides: TGTGCCACCAGTGATCCGGGCGGGAGGGCCCAGGAGACCCAGTACTTC. Protein: CATSDPGGRAQETQYF.

J is TRBJ1-1 and V is TRBV7-8, with D unclear. CDR1 and CDR2 (germline): SGHVS, FQNEAQ. Trimming took 2 bases from V and 0 from J, leaving 7 bases between them. There are 14 residues in the CDR3. Written as DNA, the CDR3 is TGTGCCAGCAGCTTACGGGTTATGAACACTGAAGCTTTCTTT. It specifies CASSLRVMNTEAFF.

This sequence joins TRBV5-1 and TRBJ2-3; TRBD2 is a possible D gene (5 bases). V shed 3 bases and J shed 2 bases, with 10 bases lying between them. This CDR3 comprises 14 residues. Germline assignment: CDR1 SGHRS and CDR2 YFSETQ. In DNA, the CDR3 is TGCGCCAGCAGCTCCCTAGCTGACACAGATACGCAGTATTTT. Translating gives CASSSLADTDTQYF.

This sequence joins TRBV19 and TRBJ1-5; possible D gene TRBD1, 6 bases. Looked up from germline, CDR1 is LNHDA and CDR2 is SQIVND (reference sequence). This CDR3 contains 13 residues. V shed 7 bases and J shed 5 bases, with 12 bases lying between them. The CDR3 DNA sequence: TGTGCCAGTACCCGGACAGTTGATCAGCCCCAGCATTTT. Translation: CASTRTVDQPQHF.

Remarks on this clone: At one boundary the junction diverges from the germline segment, which might be a read error. The chain uses TRBV5-1 and TRBJ2-1; 8 positions match TRBD1. Germline lookup yields CDR1 SGHRS and CDR2 YFSETQ. The CDR3 sequence is 13 residues long. The CDR3 sequence is CASTLDRANEQFF. The CDR3 DNA reads as TGCGCCAGCACCTTGGACAGGGCTAATGAGCAGTTCTTC.

This chain uses TRBV27 with TRBJ2-7; D is perhaps TRBD2 (6 bases). Per germline, CDR1 MNHEY and CDR2 SMNVEV (reference sequence). This CDR3 comprises 14 residues. Trimming cost V 4 bases and J 4 bases, with 14 bases left between them. CDR3 sequence (DNA): TGTGCCAGCAGTTCCTTCCGACTAGTTTACGAGCAGTACTTC. Its translation is CASSSFRLVYEQYF.

This chain joins TRBV6-5 and TRBJ2-3; tentatively, D is TRBD1 (5 bases). This CDR3 spans 14 amino acids. V gave up 0 bases and J gave up 3 bases, with 7 bases separating them. From germline, CDR1 is MNHEY and CDR2 SVGAGI. CDR3 amino acids: CASSYSRGTDTQYF. The CDR3 region has the DNA TGTGCCAGCAGTTACTCTAGGGGAACAGATACGCAGTATTTT.

This sequence joins TRBV7-6 and TRBJ1-5; TRBD1 matches 9 bases. Losses at the gene ends were 1 base for V and 0 bases for J; bases not matched to a gene: 7. Germline V CDR1 and CDR2: SGHVS, FNYEAQ. The CDR3 is made up of 18 amino acids. The CDR3 nucleotides are TGTGCCAGCAGCTTAGTACCCCTGACAGGGGGTAGCAATCAGCCCCAGCATTTT. Protein sequence: CASSLVPLTGGSNQPQHF.

This clone was seen once. The rearrangement joins TRBV29-1 to TRBJ2-1, with 10 bases lining up with TRBD1. V lost 4 bases, J lost 4 bases, and 4 bases stayed unmatched. CDR3 length equals 14 residues. Germline CDR1 is SQVTM and CDR2 is ANQGSEA. CDR3: CSVVRTGGYNEQFF. Here the CDR3 DNA reads TGCAGCGTTGTGAGGACAGGGGGTTACAATGAGCAGTTCTTC.

The chain carries TRBV6-5 and TRBJ2-3; no firm D call. The CDR3 has 14 amino acids. V lost 2 bases, J lost 2 bases, and 8 bases lay in between. Per the germline V gene, CDR1 is MNHEY and CDR2 is SVGAGI. The CDR3 DNA reads as TGTGCCAGCAGTTACAAACAGTTCACAGATACGCAGTATTTT. Translating it yields CASSYKQFTDTQYF.

The rearrangement joins TRBV5-1 to TRBJ2-7; no reliable D call. The CDR3 is made up of 11 amino acids. Germline lookup yields CDR1 SGHRS and CDR2 YFSETQ. Deletions cut 0 bases from V and 7 bases from J, with 5 bases between. The CDR3: CASSLVQEQYF. The CDR3 region has the DNA TGCGCCAGCAGCTTGGTACAGGAGCAGTACTTC.